The 27 T cell receptor beta chains in this list originate from one sample, sequenced in a study of T cells in Graves' hyperthyroidism and ophthalmopathy. TCR beta CDR3 region amplification was performed from RNA transcripts. First-round RT-PCR targeting the TCR CDR3 was performed with the HTBI primer set. TCRdb independently ran MiXCR on the multiplex PCR reads; one entry per CDR3 protein. The data show about 690,000 distinct CDR3 sequences, roughly 17% seen once. Material: blood. The source of these receptors is a man in his fifties with Graves' hyperthyroidism.

The chain carries TRBV30 and TRBJ1-2, with D hard to call. V was shortened by 3 bases and J by 7 bases, with 6 bases between the two germline ends. CDR3 length: 10 residues. Germline lookup yields CDR1 GTSNPN and CDR2 SVGIG (reference sequence). The CDR3 region is CAWRRGGYTF. The CDR3 nucleotides read TGTGCCTGGAGACGGGGTGGCTACACCTTC.

This clonotype was counted ten times or more. This sequence joins TRBV2 and TRBJ1-1; unclear D gene. The CDR3 runs 15 residues. The ends were cut back, 6 bases at V and 2 bases at J, with 16 bases in the middle. Per germline, CDR1 SNHLY and CDR2 FYNNEI. The DNA of the CDR3 is TGTGCCAGCAGCTACGACAACCCTTTAAACACTGAAGCTTTCTTT. Translation gives CASSYDNPLNTEAFF.

This clonotype was counted between two and nine times. This chain joins TRBV27 and TRBJ2-1; 10 bases map to TRBD2. The CDR3 runs to 15 residues. CDR1 and CDR2 from the germline V gene are MNHEY and SMNVEV (reference sequence). With 5 bases clipped from V and 4 bases from J, the junction kept 5 bases outside the gene matches. The chain's CDR3 is CASSMSSGSYNEQFF. The CDR3 DNA sequence: TGTGCCAGCAGTATGTCTAGCGGGAGTTACAATGAGCAGTTCTTC.

This clonotype was counted a few times. The V gene is TRBV19, the J gene TRBJ1-4; D is possibly TRBD1 (5 bases). This CDR3 has 15 residues. Between the trimmed V and J ends, which lost 3 bases and 7 bases, there was a span of 15 bases. The germline V gene has CDR1 LNHDA and CDR2 SQIVND (reference sequence). The CDR3 here is CASSIPQAGGEKLFF. The CDR3 coding sequence is TGTGCCAGTAGTATTCCACAGGCCGGCGGTGAAAAACTGTTTTTT. The variable domain in full, completed from reference TRBV19 and TRBJ1-4, reads DGGITQSPKYLFRKEGQNVTLSCEQNLNHDAMYWYRQDPGQGLRLIYYSQIVNDFQKGDIAEGYSVSREKKESFPLTVTSAQKNPTAFYLCASSIPQAGGEKLFFGSGTQLSVL.

The chain is built from TRBV9 and TRBJ2-7; 9 bases are shared with TRBD1. The germline gives CDR1 SGDLS, CDR2 YYNGEE. This CDR3 has 15 residues. Trimming took 4 bases from V and 6 from J; bases not matched to a gene: 11. The DNA for the CDR3 is TGTGCCAGCAGCTCGATGGGGGACAGGGCGGCCGAGCAGTACTTC. Translation gives CASSSMGDRAAEQYF. The whole variable domain, filled in from reference TRBV9 and TRBJ2-7, reads DSGVTQTPKHLITATGQRVTLRCSPRSGDLSVYWYQQSLDQGLQFLIQYYNGEERAKGNILERFSAQQFPDLHSELNLSSLELGDSALYFCASSSMGDRAAEQYFGPGTRLTVT.

This clonotype was detected only a few times. This chain uses TRBV29-1 with TRBJ1-5; maybe TRBD1 (6 bases). Per germline, CDR1 SQVTM and CDR2 ANQGSEA. V was pared by 7 bases and J by 0 bases, with 25 bases between. The CDR3 is 18 residues long. As DNA, the CDR3 is TGCAGCGCCCCCCGTCCTCGGGGGCAGTTTAATAGCAATCAGCCCCAGCATTTT. Amino acid sequence: CSAPRPRGQFNSNQPQHF.

This chain links TRBV9 with TRBJ1-4; the D gene is possibly TRBD1 (5 bases). V lost 0 bases and J lost 7, with 10 bases in between. CDR1 is SGDLS and CDR2 is YYNGEE in the germline V gene. The CDR3 length is 14 residues. Here the CDR3 reads CASSVATGGEKLFF. CDR3 DNA sequence: TGTGCCAGCAGCGTAGCAACCGGGGGTGAAAAACTGTTTTTT.

This clonotype was recorded at least ten times. The J gene is TRBJ2-2, the V gene TRBV2, with TRBD2 matching 8 bases. Germline loops: CDR1 SNHLY, CDR2 FYNNEI. The CDR3 sequence is 13 residues long. With V trimmed by 6 bases and J by 6 bases, 3 bases remained unmatched. The CDR3 loop reads CASRRGASGELFF. The CDR3 nucleotides are TGTGCCAGCAGGCGGGGGGCGTCCGGGGAGCTGTTTTTT.

In its sample, this clonotype was seen a few times. This chain uses TRBV6-1 with TRBJ2-4; D may be TRBD2 (5 bases). The germline V gene encodes CDR1 MNHNS and CDR2 SASEGT. Trimming took off 1 base at V and 1 base at J, with 11 bases between the two ends. The CDR3 is 16 amino acids. This CDR3 reads CASSEDRWRAKNIQYF. CDR3 nucleotide sequence: TGTGCCAGCAGTGAAGATAGGTGGAGGGCCAAAAACATTCAGTACTTC.

The V gene is TRBV4-3, the J gene TRBJ2-5; D might be TRBD2 (6 bases). The CDR3 has 15 residues. Per the germline V gene, CDR1 is LGHNA and CDR2 is YSLEER. V was cut by 1 base and J by 5 bases, with 14 bases left in between. The CDR3 loop is CASSQGPGDYETQYF. CDR3 in DNA: TGCGCCAGCAGCCAAGGTCCGGGAGATTACGAGACCCAGTACTTC.

This clonotype showed up just a few times. The rearrangement links TRBV6-1 to TRBJ2-7; maybe TRBD1 (5 bases). V lost 2 bases and J lost 3, with 11 bases in between. Looked up from germline, CDR1 is MNHNS and CDR2 is SASEGT. The CDR3 is made up of 14 amino acids. The CDR3 here is CASSEIGRVYEQYF. The CDR3 DNA is TGTGCCAGCAGTGAAATCGGCAGGGTCTACGAGCAGTACTTC.

This clonotype was counted at least ten times. Sequence at one end of the junction differs from germline and may be a read error. This sequence joins TRBV28 and TRBJ2-7; 14 bases fit TRBD2. The CDR3 has 16 residues. Germline loops: CDR1 MDHEN, CDR2 SYDVKM. The CDR3 is CAGSVLTSGRDHEQYF. CDR3 coding DNA: TGTGCCGGCAGTGTGCTGACTAGCGGGAGGGACCACGAGCAGTACTTC.

The chain links TRBV19 to TRBJ2-7; 12 nucleotides align to TRBD2. Germline assignment: CDR1 LNHDA and CDR2 SQIVND (reference sequence). The CDR3 sequence is 17 residues long. Trimming removed 8 bases from V and 5 bases from J; junction bases left unmatched: 16. CDR3 residues: CASGTQGRLAGVHEQYF. CDR3 sequence (DNA): TGTGCCAGTGGGACACAGGGTCGACTAGCGGGAGTCCACGAGCAGTACTTC.

The rearrangement joins TRBV18 to TRBJ2-3; tentatively, D is TRBD2 (5 bases). From germline, CDR1 is KGHSH and CDR2 LQKENI. The V and J ends lost 4 bases and 0 bases respectively, with 20 bases between them. This CDR3 spans 18 amino acids. This chain's CDR3 is CASSRVAFQLSSTDTQYF. CDR3 in DNA: TGTGCCAGCTCACGCGTAGCGTTCCAACTTTCTAGCACAGATACGCAGTATTTT.

In its sample, this clonotype was seen a few times. This rearrangement joins TRBV19 to TRBJ1-1, with a weak D call TRBD1 (6 bases). Germline values: CDR1 LNHDA, CDR2 SQIVND (reference sequence). This CDR3 is 16 amino acids long. With 10 bases removed from V and 1 base from J, the gap between germline ends came to 22 bases. CDR3 coding DNA: TGTGCCACCTCCCTCGGGGAGGGGGGTAAGAACACTGAAGCTTTCTTT. It yields the protein CATSLGEGGKNTEAFF. Full variable domain (rest looked up from reference TRBV19 and TRBJ1-1): DGGITQSPKYLFRKEGQNVTLSCEQNLNHDAMYWYRQDPGQGLRLIYYSQIVNDFQKGDIAEGYSVSREKKESFPLTVTSAQKNPTAFYLCATSLGEGGKNTEAFFGQGTRLTVV.

Remarks on this clonotype: A clone one base away is much larger, so this may be a read error. The chain recombines TRBV24-1 with TRBJ1-5, with D uncertain. The CDR3 spans 13 residues. CDR1 is KGHDR, CDR2 SFDVKD, per germline. For the CDR3, the DNA is TGTGCCACCTCAGCCCGTTGGGATCAGCCCCAGCGTTTT. This translates into CATSARWDQPQRF.

This clonotype came up many times. The rearrangement links TRBV5-1 to TRBJ2-1; unclear D gene. This CDR3 region has 17 residues. Germline V lookup: CDR1 SGHRS, CDR2 YFSETQ. V lost 2 bases to trimming and J lost 6 bases, with 21 bases between them. The CDR3 coding sequence is TGCGCCAGCAGCTTAGGAGTGCTCGGCAGATCGGTCAATGAGCAGTTCTTC. Translation gives CASSLGVLGRSVNEQFF.

This clonotype has a handful of counts. The chain employs TRBV28 and TRBJ1-5, with D unresolved. Trimming left V 6 bases short and J 5 bases short, with 11 bases between. Germline CDR1 is MDHEN and CDR2 is SYDVKM. The length of the CDR3 is 13 residues. CDR3 protein: CASSRKTHQPQHF. The CDR3 nucleotides are TGTGCCAGCAGCCGAAAGACTCATCAGCCCCAGCATTTT.

The chain uses TRBV5-6 and TRBJ2-3; the D gene is possibly TRBD2 (6 bases). From germline, CDR1 is SGHDT and CDR2 YYEEEE. This CDR3 is 14 amino acids long. Trimming took 7 bases from V and 4 from J, leaving 16 bases between them. In nucleotides, the CDR3 is TGTGCCAGCGCGGGACTCCAGACTTCAGATACGCAGTATTTT. This encodes CASAGLQTSDTQYF.

This clonotype was counted many times. J is TRBJ2-5 and V is TRBV11-2; the D gene could be TRBD1 or TRBD2 (5 bases each). Germline values: CDR1 SGHAT, CDR2 FQNNGV. This CDR3 contains 14 residues. The ends were cut back, 5 bases at V and 5 bases at J, with 15 bases in the middle. As DNA, the CDR3 is TGTGCCAGCAGCGTCGGGACGGGGAGTGAGACCCAGTACTTC. It specifies CASSVGTGSETQYF.

V gene TRBV7-3 combines with J gene TRBJ2-2; no reliable D call. The CDR3 length is 14 residues. Germline CDR1 is SGHTA and CDR2 is FQGTGA. Trimming pared 5 bases from V and 4 bases from J, leaving 11 bases between. The CDR3 is CASSPMTGTGELFF. The CDR3 DNA reads as TGTGCCAGCAGCCCAATGACGGGCACCGGGGAGCTGTTTTTT.

V and J are TRBV27 and TRBJ2-1; weak D call: TRBD1 (5 bases). From germline, CDR1 is MNHEY and CDR2 SMNVEV (reference sequence). This CDR3 is 13 amino acids long. Trimming pared 6 bases from V and 5 bases from J, leaving 11 bases between. Here the CDR3 DNA reads TGTGCCAGCAGATCGCCCAGGGACAATGAGCAGTTCTTC. This sequence encodes CASRSPRDNEQFF.

This clonotype was seen ten or more times. The rearrangement links TRBV7-9 to TRBJ2-7; TRBD1 is a possible D gene (6 bases). Trimming took 8 bases from V and 1 from J, leaving 15 bases between them. Germline assignment: CDR1 SEHNR and CDR2 FQNEAQ (reference sequence). The CDR3 has 14 amino acids. DNA for the CDR3: TGTGCCAGCCGTTCGGGGACAAATTCCTACGAGCAGTACTTC. It encodes CASRSGTNSYEQYF.

This clonotype appeared a few times. This chain joins TRBV5-1 and TRBJ2-7; TRBD1 might be the D (6 bases). CDR1 is SGHRS, CDR2 YFSETQ, per germline. The CDR3 has 16 amino acids. The ends were cut back, 4 bases at V and 2 bases at J, with 19 bases in the middle. CDR3 sequence reads: CASSRPGHREPYEQYF. The CDR3, as DNA: TGCGCCAGCAGCCGCCCGGGACATAGGGAGCCCTACGAGCAGTACTTC.

The genes are TRBV18 and TRBJ2-7; no reliable D call. V lost 6 bases to trimming and J lost 1 base, with 16 bases between them. The CDR3 is 15 residues long. CDR1 is KGHSH and CDR2 is LQKENI in the germline V gene. The CDR3 loop is CASSPSNERSYEQYF. CDR3 nucleotide sequence: TGTGCCAGCTCTCCTTCTAATGAGCGATCCTACGAGCAGTACTTC. The full variable domain, rest sourced from reference TRBV18 and TRBJ2-7, is NAGVMQNPRHLVRRRGQEARLRCSPMKGHSHVYWYRQLPEEGLKFMVYLQKENIIDESGMPKERFSAEFPKEGPSILRIQQVVRGDSAAYFCASSPSNERSYEQYFGPGTRLTVT.

To note about this clonotype: This may come from a read error, since a much larger clone is one base off. The chain uses TRBV18 and TRBJ1-1; D call uncertain. The ends were cut back, 3 bases at V and 1 base at J, with 12 bases in the middle. CDR1 is KGHSH and CDR2 is LQKENI in the germline V gene. The CDR3 sequence is 15 residues long. The CDR3 DNA reads TGTGCCAGCTCACCGGATGAGGTTTCGAACACTGAAGCTTTCTTT. Protein: CASSPDEVSNTEAFF.

This clonotype has at least ten counts. The chain couples TRBV7-3 to TRBJ2-3; perhaps TRBD1 as D (6 bases). In germline, CDR1 is SGHTA, CDR2 FQGTGA. CDR3 length equals 15 residues. Deletions cut 1 base from V and 2 bases from J, with 10 bases between. CDR3 protein: CASSLIGQHTDTQYF. Written as DNA, the CDR3 is TGTGCCAGCAGCTTAATTGGACAGCACACAGATACGCAGTATTTT.